This TCR beta chain derives from a study of blood T cell repertoires in COVID-19. Study-wide background: Samples of COVID-19 (acute and convalescent) were obtained from the United States, Italy and Spain. The analysed material was cDNA or gDNA that came from T cells, B-cell-depleted T cells, or PBMCs.

Germline V lookup: CDR1 LNHDA, CDR2 SQIVND (reference sequence). The length of the CDR3 is 14 residues. Trimming stripped 1 base from V and 2 bases from J, with 8 bases between. Assay used: immunoSEQ multiplex PCR; TCRdb lists only in-frame clones, some missing. This table has around 100,000 clones, 85% appearing once. This rearrangement joins TRBV19 to TRBJ1-2, with D unresolved. This sequence originates from a human donor in a cohort sampled during active COVID-19. Input material: peripheral blood. The CDR3 protein is CASSIGAGNYGYTF. DNA of the CDR3: TGTGCCAGTAGTATAGGCGCGGGGAACTATGGCTACACCTTC.